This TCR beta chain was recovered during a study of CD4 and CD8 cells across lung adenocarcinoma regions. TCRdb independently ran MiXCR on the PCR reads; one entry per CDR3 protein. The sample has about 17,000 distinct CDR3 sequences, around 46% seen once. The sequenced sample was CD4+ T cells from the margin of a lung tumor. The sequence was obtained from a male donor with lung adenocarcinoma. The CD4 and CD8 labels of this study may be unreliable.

Here the CDR3 reads CAAGLGGRAKEIQYF. CDR3 coding DNA: TGTGCCGCGGGGCTCGGGGGCCGTGCCAAAGAGATTCAGTACTTC. This sequence joins TRBV27 and TRBJ2-5; D may be TRBD1 or TRBD2 (6 bases each). V lost 11 bases, J lost 11 bases, and 30 bases lay in between. This CDR3 has 15 amino acids. The germline V gene has CDR1 MNHEY and CDR2 SMNVEV (reference sequence).